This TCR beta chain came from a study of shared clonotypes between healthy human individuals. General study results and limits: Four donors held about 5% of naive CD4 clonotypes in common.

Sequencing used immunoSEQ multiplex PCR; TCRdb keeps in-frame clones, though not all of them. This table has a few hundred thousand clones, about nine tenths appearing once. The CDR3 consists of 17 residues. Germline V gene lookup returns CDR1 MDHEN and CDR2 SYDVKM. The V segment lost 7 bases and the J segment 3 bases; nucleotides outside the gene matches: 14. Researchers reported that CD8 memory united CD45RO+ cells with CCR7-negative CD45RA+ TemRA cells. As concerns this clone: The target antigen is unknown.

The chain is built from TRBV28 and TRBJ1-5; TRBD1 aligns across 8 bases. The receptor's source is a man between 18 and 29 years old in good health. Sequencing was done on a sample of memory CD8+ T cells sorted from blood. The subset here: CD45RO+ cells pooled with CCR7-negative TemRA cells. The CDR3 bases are TGTGCCAGCATCAACTCGGACAGGGCGAATCTCAATCAGCCCCAGCATTTT. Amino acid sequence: CASINSDRANLNQPQHF.